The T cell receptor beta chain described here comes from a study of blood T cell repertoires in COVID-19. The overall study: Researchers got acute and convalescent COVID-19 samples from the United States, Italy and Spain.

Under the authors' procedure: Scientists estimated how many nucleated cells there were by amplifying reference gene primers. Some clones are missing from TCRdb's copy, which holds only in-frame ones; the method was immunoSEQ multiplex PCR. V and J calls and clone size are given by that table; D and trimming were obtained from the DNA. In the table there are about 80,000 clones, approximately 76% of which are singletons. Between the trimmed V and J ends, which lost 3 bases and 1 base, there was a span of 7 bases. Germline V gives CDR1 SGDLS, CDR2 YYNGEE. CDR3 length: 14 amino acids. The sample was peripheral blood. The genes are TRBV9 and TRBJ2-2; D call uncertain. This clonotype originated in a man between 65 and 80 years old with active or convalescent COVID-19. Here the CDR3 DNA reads TGTGCCAGCAGCGCCCCCAAGAACACCGGGGAGCTGTTTTTT. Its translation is CASSAPKNTGELFF. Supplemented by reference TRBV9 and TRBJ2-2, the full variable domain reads DSGVTQTPKHLITATGQRVTLRCSPRSGDLSVYWYQQSLDQGLQFLIQYYNGEERAKGNILERFSAQQFPDLHSELNLSSLELGDSALYFCASSAPKNTGELFFGEGSRLTVL.